The 11 T cell receptor beta chains listed next were all sequenced from one sample in a study of T cell repertoires in cytomegalovirus infection. TCRdb ran MiXCR on the reads and lists one entry per CDR3 protein. The sample records around 200,000 distinct CDR3 sequences, about a sixth being singletons. The sequenced material came from CD8+ T cells from PBMCs. These receptor sequences come from a human donor in good health (CMV status not recorded). Some clones in this sample may be carry-over from other donors' samples.

The rearrangement links TRBV4-1 to TRBJ2-2; 7 bases map to TRBD1. The junction had 4 bases not matched to a gene; V was cut back by 3 bases and J by 6 bases. CDR1 and CDR2 from the germline V gene are MGHRA and YSYEKL. This CDR3 region has 14 residues. This CDR3 is CASSHGQDSGELFF. The CDR3 DNA reads as TGCGCCAGCAGCCACGGACAGGACTCCGGGGAGCTGTTTTTT.

This clonotype was recorded a few times. V and J are TRBV6-6 and TRBJ1-4; D may be TRBD1 (6 bases). The CDR3 extends over 17 amino acids. V lost 2 bases, J lost 0 bases, and 13 bases lay in between. Per germline, CDR1 MNHNY and CDR2 SVGAGI (reference sequence). CDR3 in DNA: TGTGCCAGCAGTTACGTTTCGACAGGCTCAACTAATGAAAAACTGTTTTTT. Its translation: CASSYVSTGSTNEKLFF.

The chain carries TRBV2 and TRBJ1-5; 9 bases fit TRBD1. The CDR3 runs to 14 residues. With 6 bases clipped from V and 0 bases from J, the junction kept 0 bases outside the gene matches. The germline CDR1 and CDR2 sequences are SNHLY and FYNNEI. In DNA form, the CDR3 reads TGTGCCAGCAGGGGACAGGGTAGCAATCAGCCCCAGCATTTT. It specifies CASRGQGSNQPQHF.

The table lists this clonotype with a few counts. This chain links TRBV7-3 with TRBJ2-1, with D possibly matching TRBD2 (7 bases). Germline V gives CDR1 SGHTA, CDR2 FQGTGA. CDR3 size: 18 residues. V was trimmed by 2 bases and J by 1 base, leaving 18 bases between them. The CDR3: CASSLQGLAVQSYNEQFF. The CDR3 nucleotides are TGTGCCAGCAGCTTACAGGGGCTAGCGGTACAATCCTACAATGAGCAGTTCTTC. The full variable domain, with the rest looked up from reference TRBV7-3 and TRBJ2-1, is GAGVSQTPSNKVTEKGKYVELRCDPISGHTALYWYRQSLGQGPEFLIYFQGTGAADDSGLPNDRFFAVRPEGSVSTLKIQRTERGDSAVYLCASSLQGLAVQSYNEQFFGPGTRLTVL.

This chain uses TRBV25-1 with TRBJ2-3, with 7 bases aligning to TRBD1. Trimming cost V 2 bases and J 6 bases; bases outside gene matches: 5. The CDR3 length is 14 residues. The germline V gene has CDR1 MGHDK and CDR2 SYGVNS. CDR3 DNA sequence: TGTGCCAGCAGTGAAAGAACAGGGGTGGATACGCAGTATTTT. Protein sequence: CASSERTGVDTQYF.

The sample holds a few counts of this clonotype. V usage is TRBV4-3 and J usage is TRBJ2-7; D remains ambiguous. Trimming took off 0 bases at V and 6 bases at J, with 18 bases between the two ends. The CDR3 length is 16 residues. The germline V gene encodes CDR1 LGHNA and CDR2 YSLEER. DNA of the CDR3: TGCGCCAGCAGCCAAGATCTAACATGGACCGTATCCGAGCAGTACTTC. As protein: CASSQDLTWTVSEQYF.

This clonotype was found a few times. The CDR3 nucleotides read TGTGCCAGCAGTTACAAGTCGAGCTCCTACAATGAGCAGTTCTTC. This encodes CASSYKSSSYNEQFF. This chain joins TRBV6-2 or TRBV6-3 and TRBJ2-1; D remains ambiguous. In germline, CDR1 is MNHEY, CDR2 SVGEGT. The CDR3 runs 15 residues. V was clipped by 2 bases and J by 0 bases, with 8 bases between them.

The genes are TRBV6-6 and TRBJ2-7, with 9 bases that match TRBD1. Germline CDR1 and CDR2: MNHNY and SVGAGI (reference sequence). V lost 5 bases, J lost 3 bases, and 5 bases stayed unmatched. CDR3 length: 14 residues. CDR3 sequence: CASSNRDRVYEQYF. DNA for the CDR3: TGTGCCAGCAGTAACCGGGACAGGGTCTACGAGCAGTACTTC.

V is TRBV28 and J is TRBJ2-7, with 9 bases matching TRBD1. Looked up from germline, CDR1 is MDHEN and CDR2 is SYDVKM. Trimming cost V 3 bases and J 6 bases; bases outside gene matches: 9. The length of the CDR3 is 15 residues. The CDR3 region has the DNA TGTGCCAGCAGTTTTCCCGGGACAGGGATAACCGAGCAGTACTTC. Translating gives CASSFPGTGITEQYF.

This clonotype showed up just a few times. The chain carries TRBV5-1 and TRBJ1-2; no definite D call. Trimming stripped 4 bases from V and 2 bases from J, with 18 bases between. Germline CDR1 and CDR2: SGHRS and YFSETQ. The CDR3 totals 16 residues. The CDR3 reads CASSPAVGEPNYGYTF. The CDR3, as DNA: TGCGCCAGCAGCCCTGCCGTTGGGGAGCCCAACTATGGCTACACCTTC.

This clonotype was seen more than once but under ten times. The V call is TRBV4-1, the J call TRBJ2-5; 8 nucleotides agree with TRBD1. Germline CDR1 reads MGHRA; CDR2 reads YSYEKL. The CDR3 contains 15 residues. J lost 0 bases, V lost 1 base, and 1 base had no gene match. The chain's CDR3 is CASSQADRDQETQYF. The CDR3 bases are TGCGCCAGCAGCCAAGCGGACAGGGACCAAGAGACCCAGTACTTC.